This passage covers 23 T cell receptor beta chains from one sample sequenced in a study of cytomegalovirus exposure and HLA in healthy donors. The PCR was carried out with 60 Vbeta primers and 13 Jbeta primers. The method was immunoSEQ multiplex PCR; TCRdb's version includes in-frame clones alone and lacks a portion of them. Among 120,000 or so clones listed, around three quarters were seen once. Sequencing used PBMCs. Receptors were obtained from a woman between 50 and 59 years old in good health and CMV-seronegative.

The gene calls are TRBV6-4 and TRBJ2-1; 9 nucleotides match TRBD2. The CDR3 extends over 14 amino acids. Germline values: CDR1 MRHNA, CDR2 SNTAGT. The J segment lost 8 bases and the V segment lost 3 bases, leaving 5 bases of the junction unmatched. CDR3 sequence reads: CASSDRGGRDEQFF. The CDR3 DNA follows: TGTGCCAGCAGTGATCGTGGCGGGAGGGATGAGCAGTTCTTC.

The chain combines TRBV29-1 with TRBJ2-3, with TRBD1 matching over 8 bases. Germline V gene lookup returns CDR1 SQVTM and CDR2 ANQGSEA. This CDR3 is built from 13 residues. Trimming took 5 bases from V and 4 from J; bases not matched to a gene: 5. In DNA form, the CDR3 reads TGCAGCGTTTGCAGGGGGCTGGCAGATACGCAGTATTTT. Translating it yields CSVCRGLADTQYF.

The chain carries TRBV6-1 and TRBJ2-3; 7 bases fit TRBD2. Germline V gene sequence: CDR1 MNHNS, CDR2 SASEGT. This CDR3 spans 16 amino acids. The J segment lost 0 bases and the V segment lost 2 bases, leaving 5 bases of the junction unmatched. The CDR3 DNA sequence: TGTGCCAGCAGTGAAACTAGCGCCTCTAGCACAGATACGCAGTATTTT. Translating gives CASSETSASSTDTQYF.

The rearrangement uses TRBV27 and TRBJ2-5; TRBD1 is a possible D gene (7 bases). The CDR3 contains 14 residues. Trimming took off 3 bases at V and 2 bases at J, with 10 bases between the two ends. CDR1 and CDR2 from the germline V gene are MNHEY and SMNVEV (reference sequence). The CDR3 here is CASSLAGGQETQYF. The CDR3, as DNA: TGTGCCAGCAGTTTGGCAGGGGGGCAAGAGACCCAGTACTTC.

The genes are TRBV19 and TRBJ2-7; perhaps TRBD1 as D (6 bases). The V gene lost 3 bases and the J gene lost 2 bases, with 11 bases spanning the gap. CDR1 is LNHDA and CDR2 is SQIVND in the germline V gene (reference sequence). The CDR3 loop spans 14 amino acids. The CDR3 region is CASSITGQTYEQYF. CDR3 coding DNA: TGTGCCAGTAGTATCACAGGACAGACCTACGAGCAGTACTTC.

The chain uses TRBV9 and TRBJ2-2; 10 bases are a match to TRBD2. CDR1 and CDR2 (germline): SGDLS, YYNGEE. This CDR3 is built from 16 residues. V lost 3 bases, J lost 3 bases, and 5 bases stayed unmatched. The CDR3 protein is CASSGGLAGDTGELFF. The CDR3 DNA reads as TGTGCCAGCAGCGGAGGTCTAGCGGGAGACACCGGGGAGCTGTTTTTT.

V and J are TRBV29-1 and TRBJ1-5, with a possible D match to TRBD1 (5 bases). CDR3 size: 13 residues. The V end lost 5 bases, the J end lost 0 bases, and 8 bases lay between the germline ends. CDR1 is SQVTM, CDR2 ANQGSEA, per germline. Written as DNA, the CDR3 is TGCAGCGTTAAGACAGATAGCAATCAGCCCCAGCATTTT. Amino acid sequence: CSVKTDSNQPQHF.

The CDR3 loop reads CASSDNYNEQFF. The CDR3 DNA follows: TGTGCCAGCAGTGACAACTACAATGAGCAGTTCTTC. J is TRBJ2-1 and V is TRBV27; D gene ambiguous. Germline CDR1 and CDR2: MNHEY and SMNVEV (reference sequence). Trimming pared 5 bases from V and 3 bases from J, leaving 5 bases between. CDR3 length: 12 amino acids.

As DNA, the CDR3 is TGTGCCAGCTACCGGGACAGGGGTTTCAATGAGCAGTTCTTC. It translates to CASYRDRGFNEQFF. This chain uses TRBV18 with TRBJ2-1; 10 bases match TRBD1. V lost 7 bases, J lost 6 bases, and 6 bases stayed unmatched. There are 14 residues in the CDR3. Germline V gene lookup returns CDR1 KGHSH and CDR2 LQKENI.

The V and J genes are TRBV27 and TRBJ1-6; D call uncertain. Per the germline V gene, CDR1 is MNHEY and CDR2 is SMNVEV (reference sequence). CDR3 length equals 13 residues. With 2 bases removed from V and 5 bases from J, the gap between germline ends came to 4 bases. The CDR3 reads CASSLPDNSPLHF. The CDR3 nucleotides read TGTGCCAGCAGTTTACCAGATAATTCACCCCTCCACTTT.

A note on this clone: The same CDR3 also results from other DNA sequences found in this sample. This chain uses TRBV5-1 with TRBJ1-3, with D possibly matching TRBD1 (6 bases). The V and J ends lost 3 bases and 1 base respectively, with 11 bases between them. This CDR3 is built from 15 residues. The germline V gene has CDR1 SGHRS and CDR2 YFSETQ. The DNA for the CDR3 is TGCGCCAGCAGCTCGATTACAGGGTCTGGAAACACCATATATTTT. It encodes CASSSITGSGNTIYF. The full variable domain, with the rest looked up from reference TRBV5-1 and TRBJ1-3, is KAGVTQTPRYLIKTRGQQVTLSCSPISGHRSVSWYQQTPGQGLQFLFEYFSETQRNKGNFPGRFSGRQFSNSRSEMNVSTLELGDSALYLCASSSITGSGNTIYFGEGSWLTVV.

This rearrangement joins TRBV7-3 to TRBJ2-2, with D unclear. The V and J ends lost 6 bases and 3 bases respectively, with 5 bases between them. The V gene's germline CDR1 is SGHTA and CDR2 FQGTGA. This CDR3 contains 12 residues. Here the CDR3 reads CASSRYTGELFF. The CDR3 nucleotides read TGTGCCAGCAGTCGTTACACCGGGGAGCTGTTTTTT. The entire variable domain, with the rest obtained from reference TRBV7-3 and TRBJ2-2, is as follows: GAGVSQTPSNKVTEKGKYVELRCDPISGHTALYWYRQSLGQGPEFLIYFQGTGAADDSGLPNDRFFAVRPEGSVSTLKIQRTERGDSAVYLCASSRYTGELFFGEGSRLTVL.

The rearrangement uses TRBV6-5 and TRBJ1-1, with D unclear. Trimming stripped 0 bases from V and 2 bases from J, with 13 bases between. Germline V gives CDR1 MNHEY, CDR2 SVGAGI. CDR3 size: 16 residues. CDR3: CASSYSVHVVNTEAFF. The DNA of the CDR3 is TGTGCCAGCAGTTACTCAGTGCACGTAGTAAACACTGAAGCTTTCTTT.

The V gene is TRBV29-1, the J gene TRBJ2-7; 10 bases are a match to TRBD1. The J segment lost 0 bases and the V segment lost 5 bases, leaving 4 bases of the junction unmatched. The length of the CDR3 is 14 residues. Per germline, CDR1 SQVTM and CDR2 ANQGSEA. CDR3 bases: TGCAGCGTTTTCGGGACAGGGGACTCCTACGAGCAGTACTTC. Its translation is CSVFGTGDSYEQYF.

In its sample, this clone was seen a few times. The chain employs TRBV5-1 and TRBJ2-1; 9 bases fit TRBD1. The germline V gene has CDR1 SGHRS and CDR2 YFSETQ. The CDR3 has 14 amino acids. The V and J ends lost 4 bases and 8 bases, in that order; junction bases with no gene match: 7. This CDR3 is CASSPWDREDEQFF. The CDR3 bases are TGCGCCAGCAGCCCTTGGGACAGGGAGGATGAGCAGTTCTTC.

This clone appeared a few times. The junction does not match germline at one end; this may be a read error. The CDR3 sequence is CSSSPTGSYSGNTIYF. The CDR3 coding sequence is TGTTCCAGCAGCCCTACAGGTTCCTACTCTGGAAACACCATATATTTT. The J gene is TRBJ1-3, the V gene TRBV7-9; possibly TRBD1 for D (5 bases). The CDR3 sequence is 16 residues long. Per germline, CDR1 SEHNR and CDR2 FQNEAQ (reference sequence).

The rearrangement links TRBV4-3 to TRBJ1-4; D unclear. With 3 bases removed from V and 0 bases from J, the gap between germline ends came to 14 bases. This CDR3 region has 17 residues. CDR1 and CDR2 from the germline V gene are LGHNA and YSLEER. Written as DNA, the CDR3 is TGCGCCAGCAGCCAGGTTCCAGTTGGTTCAACTAATGAAAAACTGTTTTTT. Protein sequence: CASSQVPVGSTNEKLFF.

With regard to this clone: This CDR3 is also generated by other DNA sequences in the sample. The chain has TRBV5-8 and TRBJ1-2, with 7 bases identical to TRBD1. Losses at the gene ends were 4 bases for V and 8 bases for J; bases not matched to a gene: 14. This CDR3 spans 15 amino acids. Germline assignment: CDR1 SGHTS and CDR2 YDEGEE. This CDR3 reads CASSVRYRGRGGYTF. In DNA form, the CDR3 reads TGTGCCAGCAGCGTACGCTACAGGGGAAGGGGCGGCTACACCTTC.

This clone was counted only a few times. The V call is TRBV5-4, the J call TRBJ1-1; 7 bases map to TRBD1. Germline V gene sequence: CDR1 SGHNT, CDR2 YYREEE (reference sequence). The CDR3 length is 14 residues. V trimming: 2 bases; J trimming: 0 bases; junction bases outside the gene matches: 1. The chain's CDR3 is CASSFDRVNTEAFF. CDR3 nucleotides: TGTGCCAGCAGCTTTGACAGGGTGAACACTGAAGCTTTCTTT.

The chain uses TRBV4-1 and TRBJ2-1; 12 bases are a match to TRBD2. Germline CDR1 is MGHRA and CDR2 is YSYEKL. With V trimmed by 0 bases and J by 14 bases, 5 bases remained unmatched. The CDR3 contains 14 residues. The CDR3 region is CASSQDASGRGKFF. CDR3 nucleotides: TGCGCCAGCAGCCAAGATGCTAGCGGGAGGGGAAAGTTCTTC.

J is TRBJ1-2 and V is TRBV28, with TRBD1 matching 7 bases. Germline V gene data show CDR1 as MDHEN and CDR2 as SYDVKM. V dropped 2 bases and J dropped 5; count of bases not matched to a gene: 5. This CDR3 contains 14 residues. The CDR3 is CASSLGGGQYGYTF. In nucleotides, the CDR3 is TGTGCCAGCAGTTTAGGAGGGGGCCAGTATGGCTACACCTTC.

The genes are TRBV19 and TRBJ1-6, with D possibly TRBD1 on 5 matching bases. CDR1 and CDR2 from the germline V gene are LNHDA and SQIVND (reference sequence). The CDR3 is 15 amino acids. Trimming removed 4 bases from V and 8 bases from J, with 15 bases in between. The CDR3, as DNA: TGTGCCAGTAGTACCATTTGGGGGGTTGATTCACCCCTCCACTTT. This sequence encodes CASSTIWGVDSPLHF. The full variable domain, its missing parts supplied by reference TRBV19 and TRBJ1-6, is DGGITQSPKYLFRKEGQNVTLSCEQNLNHDAMYWYRQDPGQGLRLIYYSQIVNDFQKGDIAEGYSVSREKKESFPLTVTSAQKNPTAFYLCASSTIWGVDSPLHFGNGTRLTVT.

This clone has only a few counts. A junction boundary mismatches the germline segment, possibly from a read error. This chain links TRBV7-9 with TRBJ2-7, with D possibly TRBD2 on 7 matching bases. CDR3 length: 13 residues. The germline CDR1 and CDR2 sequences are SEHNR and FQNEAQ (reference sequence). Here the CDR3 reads CSSSPRGADEQYF. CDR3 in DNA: TGTTCCAGCAGCCCCCGGGGGGCGGACGAGCAGTACTTC.